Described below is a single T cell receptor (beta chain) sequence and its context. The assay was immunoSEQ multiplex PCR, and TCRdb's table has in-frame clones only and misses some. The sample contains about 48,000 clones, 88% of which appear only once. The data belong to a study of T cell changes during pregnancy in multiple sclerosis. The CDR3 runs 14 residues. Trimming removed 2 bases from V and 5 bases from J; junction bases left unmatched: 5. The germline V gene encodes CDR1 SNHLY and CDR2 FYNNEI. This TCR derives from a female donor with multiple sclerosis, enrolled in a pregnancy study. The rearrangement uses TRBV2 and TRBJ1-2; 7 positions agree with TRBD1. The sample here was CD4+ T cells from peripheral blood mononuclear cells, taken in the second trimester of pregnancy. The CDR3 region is CASSEMGTEYGYTF. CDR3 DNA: TGTGCCAGCAGTGAAATGGGGACAGAGTATGGCTACACCTTC.